This TCR beta chain emerged from a study of blood T cell repertoires in COVID-19. In the study's own analysis: Reference gene primer amplification in the assay estimated nucleated cell counts. Profiling relied on immunoSEQ multiplex PCR, and the TCRdb table lists in-frame clones only, not all of them. That table supplies the V and J calls and clone size; D and trimming were determined from the DNA. This sample has about 120,000 clones, with about 90% found just once. The CDR3 has 11 amino acids. V lost 7 bases and J lost 6; bases outside the gene matches: 4. From germline, CDR1 is DFQATT and CDR2 SNEGSKA (reference sequence).

The TCR was taken from a woman aged 65 to 85 with acute or convalescent COVID-19. The rearrangement links TRBV20-1 to TRBJ2-7; 9 bases line up with TRBD2. Source material: peripheral blood. The CDR3 spells CSGSGGVEQYF. DNA for the CDR3: TGCAGTGGTAGCGGGGGTGTCGAGCAGTACTTC.